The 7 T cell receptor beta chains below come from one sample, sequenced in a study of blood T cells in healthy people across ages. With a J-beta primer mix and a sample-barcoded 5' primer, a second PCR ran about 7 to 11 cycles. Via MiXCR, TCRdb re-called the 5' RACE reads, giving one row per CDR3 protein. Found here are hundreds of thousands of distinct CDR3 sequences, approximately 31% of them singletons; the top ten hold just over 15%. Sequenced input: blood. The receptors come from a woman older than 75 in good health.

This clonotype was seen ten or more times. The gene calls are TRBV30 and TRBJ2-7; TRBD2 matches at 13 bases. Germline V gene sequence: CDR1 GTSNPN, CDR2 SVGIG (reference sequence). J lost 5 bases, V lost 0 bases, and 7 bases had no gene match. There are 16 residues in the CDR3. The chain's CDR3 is CAWSVRRLAGGHEQYF. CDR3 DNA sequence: TGTGCCTGGAGTGTCCGACGACTAGCGGGGGGTCACGAGCAGTACTTC.

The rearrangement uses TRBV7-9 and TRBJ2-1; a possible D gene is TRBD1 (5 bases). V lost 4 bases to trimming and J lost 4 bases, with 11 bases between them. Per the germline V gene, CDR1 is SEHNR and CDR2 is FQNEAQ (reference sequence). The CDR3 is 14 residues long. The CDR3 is CASSSQGSYNEQFF. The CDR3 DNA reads TGTGCCAGCAGCTCGCAGGGATCGTACAATGAGCAGTTCTTC. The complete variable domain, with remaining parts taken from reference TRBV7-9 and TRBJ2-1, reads DTGVSQNPRHKITKRGQNVTFRCDPISEHNRLYWYRQTLGQGPEFLTYFQNEAQLEKSRLLSDRFSAERPKGSFSTLEIQRTEQGDSAMYLCASSSQGSYNEQFFGPGTRLTVL.

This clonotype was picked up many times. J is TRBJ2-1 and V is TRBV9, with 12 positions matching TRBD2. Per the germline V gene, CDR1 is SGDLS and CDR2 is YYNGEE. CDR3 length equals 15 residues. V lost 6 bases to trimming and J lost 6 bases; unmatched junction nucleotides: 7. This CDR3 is CASNPGLAGINEQFF. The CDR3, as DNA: TGTGCCAGCAATCCGGGACTAGCGGGTATCAATGAGCAGTTCTTC.

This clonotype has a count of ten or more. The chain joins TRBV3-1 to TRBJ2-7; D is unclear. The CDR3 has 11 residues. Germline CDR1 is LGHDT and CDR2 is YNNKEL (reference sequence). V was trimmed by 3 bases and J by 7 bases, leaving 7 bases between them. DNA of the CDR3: TGTGCCAGCAGCCACCTCCAAGAGCAGTACTTC. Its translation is CASSHLQEQYF.

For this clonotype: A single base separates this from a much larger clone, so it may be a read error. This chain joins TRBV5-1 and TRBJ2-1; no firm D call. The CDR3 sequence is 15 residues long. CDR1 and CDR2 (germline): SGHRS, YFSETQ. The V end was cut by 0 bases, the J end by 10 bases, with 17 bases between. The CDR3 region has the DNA TGCGCCAGCAGCTTGGAGGGTTGGAGTGTAGTCGAGCAGTTCTTC. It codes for CASSLEGWSVVEQFF.

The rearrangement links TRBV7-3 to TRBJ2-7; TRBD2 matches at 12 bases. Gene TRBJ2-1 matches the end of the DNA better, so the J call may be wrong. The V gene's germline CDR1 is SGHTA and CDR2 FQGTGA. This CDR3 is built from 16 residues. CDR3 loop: CASSLLPSGGAGEQFF. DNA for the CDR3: TGTGCCAGCAGCTTATTACCTAGCGGGGGGGCTGGTGAGCAGTTCTTC.

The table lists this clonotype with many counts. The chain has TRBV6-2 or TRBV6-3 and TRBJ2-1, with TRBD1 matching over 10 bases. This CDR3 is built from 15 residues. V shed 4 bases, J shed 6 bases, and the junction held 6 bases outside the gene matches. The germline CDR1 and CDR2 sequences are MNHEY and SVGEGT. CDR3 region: CASSSRQGAGNEQFF. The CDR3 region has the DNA TGTGCCAGCAGTTCCCGACAGGGGGCGGGCAATGAGCAGTTCTTC.